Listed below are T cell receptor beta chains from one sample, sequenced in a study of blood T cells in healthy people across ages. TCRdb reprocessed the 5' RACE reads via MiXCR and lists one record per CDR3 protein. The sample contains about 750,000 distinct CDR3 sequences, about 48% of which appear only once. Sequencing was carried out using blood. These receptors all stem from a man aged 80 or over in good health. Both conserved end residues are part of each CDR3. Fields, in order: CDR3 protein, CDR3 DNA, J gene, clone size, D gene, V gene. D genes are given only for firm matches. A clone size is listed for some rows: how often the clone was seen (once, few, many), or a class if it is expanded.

CDR3 protein: CASSLVGASGNANYEQYF; CDR3 DNA: TGCGCCAGCAGCTTGGTAGGGGCTAGCGGGAACGCAAATTACGAGCAGTACTTC; J gene: TRBJ2-7; clone size: NA; D gene: TRBD2; V gene: TRBV5-1
CDR3 protein: CASSPWTTGYEQYF; CDR3 DNA: TGCGCCAGCAGCCCCTGGACAACGGGATACGAGCAGTACTTC; J gene: TRBJ2-7; clone size: NA; D gene: NA; V gene: TRBV5-1
CDR3 protein: CASSQDIPDFLGGELFF; CDR3 DNA: TGTGCCAGCAGCCAAGATATACCAGACTTCCTCGGCGGGGAGCTGTTTTTT; J gene: TRBJ2-2; clone size: NA; D gene: NA; V gene: TRBV3-1
CDR3 protein: CSAEKGLADEQYF; CDR3 DNA: TGCAGTGCTGAAAAGGGACTAGCTGACGAGCAGTACTTC; J gene: TRBJ2-7; clone size: few; D gene: TRBD2; V gene: TRBV20-1
CDR3 protein: CASSRTGETQPQHF; CDR3 DNA: TGCGCCAGCAGCCGGACAGGGGAAACCCAGCCCCAGCATTTT; J gene: TRBJ1-5; clone size: NA; D gene: TRBD1; V gene: TRBV5-1
CDR3 protein: CASSTGGTNEKLFF; CDR3 DNA: TGTGCCAGCAGCACCGGGGGCACTAATGAAAAACTGTTTTTT; J gene: TRBJ1-4; clone size: NA; D gene: NA; V gene: TRBV7-9
CDR3 protein: CASSPRDILYEQYF; CDR3 DNA: TGTGCCAGCAGCCCCCGGGACATTCTCTACGAGCAGTACTTC; J gene: TRBJ2-7; clone size: few; D gene: NA; V gene: TRBV5-5
CDR3 protein: CASSFRSEQYF; CDR3 DNA: TGTGCCAGCAGTTTTCGGTCAGAGCAGTACTTC; J gene: TRBJ2-5; clone size: few; D gene: NA; V gene: TRBV27
CDR3 protein: CASSLGPSYGYTF; CDR3 DNA: TGTGCCAGCAGCCTCGGACCAAGCTATGGCTACACCTTC; J gene: TRBJ1-2; clone size: NA; D gene: NA; V gene: TRBV14
CDR3 protein: CASSPGPGTSANEQFF; CDR3 DNA: TGCGCCAGCAGCCCCGGTCCCGGGACTAGCGCCAATGAGCAGTTCTTC; J gene: TRBJ2-1; clone size: NA; D gene: TRBD2; V gene: TRBV5-1
CDR3 protein: CANSQEAGTQETQYF; CDR3 DNA: TGTGCCAACAGCCAAGAGGCGGGGACCCAAGAGACCCAGTACTTC; J gene: TRBJ2-5; clone size: NA; D gene: NA; V gene: TRBV14
CDR3 protein: CASSSLGLRTQYF; CDR3 DNA: TGTGCCAGCAGCTCACTAGGGCTACGGACCCAGTACTTC; J gene: TRBJ2-5; clone size: few; D gene: NA; V gene: TRBV7-9
CDR3 protein: CASSLSVAGFKIVDEQYF; CDR3 DNA: TGCGCCAGCAGCTTGTCGGTAGCGGGATTTAAGATTGTCGATGAGCAGTACTTC; J gene: TRBJ2-5; clone size: many; D gene: TRBD2; V gene: TRBV5-1
CDR3 protein: CASSSAAVTDTQYF; CDR3 DNA: TGCGCCAGCAGCTCCGCAGCTGTCACAGATACGCAGTATTTT; J gene: TRBJ2-3; clone size: NA; D gene: NA; V gene: TRBV5-1
CDR3 protein: CSARQIAVHGYAYF; CDR3 DNA: TGCAGTGCTAGGCAAATAGCGGTTCACGGGTACGCGTATTTT; J gene: TRBJ2-3; clone size: few; D gene: NA; V gene: TRBV20-1
CDR3 protein: CSVGLQGGRRYAYF; CDR3 DNA: TGCAGCGTTGGACTCCAGGGGGGCCGCAGATACGCGTATTTT; J gene: TRBJ2-3; clone size: few; D gene: NA; V gene: TRBV29-1
CDR3 protein: CSARVYRSYNEQFF; CDR3 DNA: TGCAGTGCTAGGGTATATCGGAGCTACAATGAGCAGTTCTTC; J gene: TRBJ2-1; clone size: many; D gene: NA; V gene: TRBV20-1
CDR3 protein: CSVDSLAGYTF; CDR3 DNA: TGCAGCGTGGACAGTTTGGCTGGCTACACCTTC; J gene: TRBJ1-2; clone size: NA; D gene: NA; V gene: TRBV29-1
CDR3 protein: CAISEGRVLPNTGELFF; CDR3 DNA: TGTGCCATCAGTGAGGGCAGAGTACTCCCGAACACCGGGGAGCTGTTTTTT; J gene: TRBJ2-2; clone size: once; D gene: NA; V gene: TRBV10-3
CDR3 protein: CASSHLGTGDTEAFF; CDR3 DNA: TGTGCCAGCAGCCACCTCGGGACAGGGGACACTGAAGCTTTCTTT; J gene: TRBJ1-1; clone size: NA; D gene: TRBD1; V gene: TRBV4-2
CDR3 protein: CASQPPGRGTEAFF; CDR3 DNA: TGTGCCAGCCAACCCCCTGGCAGGGGAACTGAAGCTTTCTTT; J gene: TRBJ1-1; clone size: NA; D gene: NA; V gene: TRBV21-1
CDR3 protein: CASSQALAGGRQFF; CDR3 DNA: TGCGCCAGCAGCCAAGCGCTAGCGGGAGGGAGGCAGTTCTTC; J gene: TRBJ2-1; clone size: NA; D gene: TRBD2; V gene: TRBV4-1
CDR3 protein: CATSREGGTQYF; CDR3 DNA: TGTGCCACCAGCAGAGAGGGCGGTACGCAGTATTTT; J gene: TRBJ2-3; clone size: NA; D gene: NA; V gene: TRBV15
CDR3 protein: CSAPGQDRYAYF; CDR3 DNA: TGCAGTGCACCGGGACAGGACAGATACGCGTATTTT; J gene: TRBJ2-3; clone size: NA; D gene: TRBD1; V gene: TRBV20-1
CDR3 protein: CASSTGTSGSSNIQYF; CDR3 DNA: TGCGCCAGCAGCACGGGGACTAGCGGGAGCTCGAACATTCAGTACTTC; J gene: TRBJ2-4; clone size: few; D gene: TRBD2; V gene: TRBV5-1
CDR3 protein: CASSQEGTSGMHRYAYF; CDR3 DNA: TGTGCCAGCAGCCAAGAAGGGACTAGCGGGATGCACAGATACGCGTATTTT; J gene: TRBJ2-3; clone size: NA; D gene: TRBD2; V gene: TRBV3-1
CDR3 protein: CASSWAKNIQYF; CDR3 DNA: TGTGCCAGCAGTTGGGCCAAAAACATTCAGTACTTC; J gene: TRBJ2-4; clone size: NA; D gene: NA; V gene: TRBV12-3/TRBV12-4
CDR3 protein: CASAPTGGRYGYTF; CDR3 DNA: TGTGCCAGCGCGCCAACAGGGGGCCGCTATGGCTACACCTTC; J gene: TRBJ1-2; clone size: NA; D gene: TRBD1; V gene: TRBV25-1
CDR3 protein: CASSPLERAAYGYTF; CDR3 DNA: TGTGCCAGCTCACCCCTGGAGCGGGCTGCGTATGGCTACACCTTC; J gene: TRBJ1-2; clone size: NA; D gene: NA; V gene: TRBV18
CDR3 protein: CATSREAAPLPYEQYF; CDR3 DNA: TGTGCCACCAGCAGAGAGGCAGCCCCTTTACCCTACGAGCAGTACTTC; J gene: TRBJ2-7; clone size: NA; D gene: NA; V gene: TRBV15
CDR3 protein: CASSRGLAGSNEQYF; CDR3 DNA: TGCGCCAGCAGCCGGGGGCTAGCGGGAAGCAATGAGCAGTACTTC; J gene: TRBJ2-7; clone size: NA; D gene: TRBD2; V gene: TRBV5-1
CDR3 protein: CASTGGSGANVLTF; CDR3 DNA: TGTGCCAGCACGGGAGGATCTGGGGCCAACGTCCTGACTTTC; J gene: TRBJ2-6; clone size: few; D gene: TRBD2; V gene: TRBV4-2
CDR3 protein: CASSFSAGGFRDAYF; CDR3 DNA: TGTGCCAGCAGCTTCTCAGCGGGAGGGTTCAGAGACGCGTATTTT; J gene: TRBJ2-3; clone size: NA; D gene: TRBD2; V gene: TRBV7-2
CDR3 protein: CASSLSYLRRANVLTF; CDR3 DNA: TGTGCCAGCAGTTTATCGTATCTCCGACGGGCCAACGTCCTGACTTTC; J gene: TRBJ2-6; clone size: NA; D gene: NA; V gene: TRBV28